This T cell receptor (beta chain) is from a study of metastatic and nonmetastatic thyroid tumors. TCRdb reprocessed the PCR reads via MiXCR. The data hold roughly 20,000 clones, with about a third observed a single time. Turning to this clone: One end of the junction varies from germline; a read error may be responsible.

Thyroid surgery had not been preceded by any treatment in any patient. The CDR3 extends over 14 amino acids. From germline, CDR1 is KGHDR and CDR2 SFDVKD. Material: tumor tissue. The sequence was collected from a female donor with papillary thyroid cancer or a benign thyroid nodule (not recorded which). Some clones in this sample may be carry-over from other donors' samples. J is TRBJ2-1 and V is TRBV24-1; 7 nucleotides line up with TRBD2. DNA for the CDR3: TGTGCCAGCAGTTATTTTGCGGGAGCCTATGAGCAGTTCTTC. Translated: CASSYFAGAYEQFF.